These 2 T cell receptor beta chains came from one sample sequenced in a study of T cell repertoires in cytomegalovirus infection (dated by TCRdb to between 2017 and 2020). The treatment or condition label for this specimen denotes: in vitro stimulation with specific CMV peptide epitopes to enrich CMV-specific T cells. For sequencing, an Illumina HiSeq 1500 was employed. TCRdb trimmed the raw reads at Q25, called clones with MiXCR and kept productive beta chains. For every CDR3 protein sequence, its rows merge into one entry that carries the most common genes and DNA. For this sample there are approximately 600,000 distinct CDR3 sequences; approximately 40% appear just once. Jointly, the top ten make up over 45% of the sample. Antigens for these TCRs are unknown. This sample comprised cultured PBMCs, obtained from culture after CMV antigen stimulation. These receptor sequences come from a human donor in good health (CMV status not recorded). Some clones in this sample may be carry-over from other donors' samples.

The chain uses TRBV10-3 and TRBJ2-3; 8 nucleotides match TRBD2. Unmatched junction bases numbered 7, after V lost 0 bases and J lost 14 bases. The length of the CDR3 is 13 residues. Germline V CDR1 and CDR2: ENHRY, SYGVKD. Written as DNA, the CDR3 is TGTGCCATCAGTGAGTCGACAGCGGGGGCTCGGTATTTT. Protein product: CAISESTAGARYF.

This chain joins TRBV25-1 and TRBJ2-1; D gene uncertain. Germline V gene lookup returns CDR1 MGHDK and CDR2 SYGVNS. Trimming cost V 3 bases and J 8 bases, with 5 bases left between them. The CDR3 has 11 residues. CDR3 bases: TGTGCCAGCAGTGACCTCTATGAGCAGTTCTTC. It translates to CASSDLYEQFF.